This TCR beta chain was captured by sequencing in a study of T cell changes during pregnancy in multiple sclerosis. The method was immunoSEQ multiplex PCR; TCRdb's version includes in-frame clones alone and lacks a portion of them. Of 100,000 to 130,000 clones in the sample, around 93% are singletons; the top ten hold 0.78%. This clone showed up just a few times. The sequence derives from a female donor in good health, enrolled as a control in a pregnancy study. The specimen was peripheral blood, collected in the third trimester of pregnancy.

The CDR3 region is CASSDRGKNYGYTF. The CDR3 DNA sequence: TGTGCCAGCAGTGACAGGGGGAAGAACTATGGCTACACCTTC. The chain uses TRBV6-1 and TRBJ1-2; 7 bases agree with TRBD1. V shed 3 bases, J shed 2 bases, and the junction held 3 bases outside the gene matches. Germline values: CDR1 MNHNS, CDR2 SASEGT. The CDR3 runs 14 residues.